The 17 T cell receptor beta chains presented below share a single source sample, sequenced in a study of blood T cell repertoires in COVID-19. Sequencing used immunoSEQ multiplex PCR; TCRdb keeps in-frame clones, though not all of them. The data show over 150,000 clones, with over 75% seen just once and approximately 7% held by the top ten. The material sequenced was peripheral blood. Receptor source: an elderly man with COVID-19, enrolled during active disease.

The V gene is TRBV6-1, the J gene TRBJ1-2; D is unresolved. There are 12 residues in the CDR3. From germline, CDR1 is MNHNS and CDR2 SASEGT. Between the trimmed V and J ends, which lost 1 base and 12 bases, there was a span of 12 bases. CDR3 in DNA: TGTGCCAGCAGTGAAGTTATAGGTGCGGACACCTTC. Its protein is CASSEVIGADTF.

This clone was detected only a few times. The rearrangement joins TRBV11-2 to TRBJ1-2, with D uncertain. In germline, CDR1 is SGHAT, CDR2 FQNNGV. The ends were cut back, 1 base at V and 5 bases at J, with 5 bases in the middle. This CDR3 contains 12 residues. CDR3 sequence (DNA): TGTGCCAGCAGCTTAGGCCTATATGGCTACACCTTC. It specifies CASSLGLYGYTF.

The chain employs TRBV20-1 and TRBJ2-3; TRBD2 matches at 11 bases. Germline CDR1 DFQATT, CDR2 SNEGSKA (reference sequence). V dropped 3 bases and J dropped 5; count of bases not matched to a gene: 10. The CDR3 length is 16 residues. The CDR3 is CSASLWTSGRGDTQYF. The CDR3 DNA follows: TGCAGTGCTAGTCTGTGGACTAGCGGGCGCGGAGATACGCAGTATTTT.

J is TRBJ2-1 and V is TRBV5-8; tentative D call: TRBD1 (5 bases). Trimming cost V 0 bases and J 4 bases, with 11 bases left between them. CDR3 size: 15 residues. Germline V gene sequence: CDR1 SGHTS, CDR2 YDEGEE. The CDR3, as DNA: TGTGCCAGCAGCTTGGGACAGAGTATATACAATGAGCAGTTCTTC. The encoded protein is CASSLGQSIYNEQFF.

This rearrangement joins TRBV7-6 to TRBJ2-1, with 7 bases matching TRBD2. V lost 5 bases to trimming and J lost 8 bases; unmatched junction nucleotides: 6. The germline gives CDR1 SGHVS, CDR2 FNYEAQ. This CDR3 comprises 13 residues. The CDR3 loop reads CASSGFGRHEQFF. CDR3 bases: TGTGCCAGCAGCGGCTTCGGGAGGCATGAGCAGTTCTTC. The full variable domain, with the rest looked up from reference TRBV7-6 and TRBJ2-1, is GAGVSQSPRYKVTKRGQDVALRCDPISGHVSLYWYRQALGQGPEFLTYFNYEAQQDKSGLPNDRFSAERPEGSISTLTIQRTEQRDSAMYRCASSGFGRHEQFFGPGTRLTVL.

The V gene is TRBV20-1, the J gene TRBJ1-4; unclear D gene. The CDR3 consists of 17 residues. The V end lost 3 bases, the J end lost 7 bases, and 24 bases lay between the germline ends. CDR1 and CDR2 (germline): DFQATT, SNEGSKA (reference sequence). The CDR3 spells CSASDGRRRTRGEKLFF. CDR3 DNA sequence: TGCAGTGCTAGTGACGGCCGCAGACGTACCCGGGGTGAAAAACTGTTTTTT.

Written as DNA, the CDR3 is TGTGCCAGCAGCCCCTCGCGTTCCACAGATACGCAGTATTTT. It is translated as CASSPSRSTDTQYF. The chain couples TRBV7-3 to TRBJ2-3; D unclear. CDR1 is SGHTA and CDR2 is FQGTGA in the germline V gene. The CDR3 contains 14 residues. Trimming removed 5 bases from V and 2 bases from J, with 11 bases in between.

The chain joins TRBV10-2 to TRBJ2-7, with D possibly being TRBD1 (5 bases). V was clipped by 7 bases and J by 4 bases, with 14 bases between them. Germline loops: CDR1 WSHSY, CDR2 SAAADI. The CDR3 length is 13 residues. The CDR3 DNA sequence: TGCGCCAGCACCTCCGGCAGGGCTTACGAGCAGTACTTC. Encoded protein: CASTSGRAYEQYF.

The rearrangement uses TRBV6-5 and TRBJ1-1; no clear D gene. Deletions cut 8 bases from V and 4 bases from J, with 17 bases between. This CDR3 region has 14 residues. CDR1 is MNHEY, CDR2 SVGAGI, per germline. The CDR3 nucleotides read TGTGCCAGCGGGCGACAAGAGGGCGTCACTGAAGCTTTCTTT. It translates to CASGRQEGVTEAFF.

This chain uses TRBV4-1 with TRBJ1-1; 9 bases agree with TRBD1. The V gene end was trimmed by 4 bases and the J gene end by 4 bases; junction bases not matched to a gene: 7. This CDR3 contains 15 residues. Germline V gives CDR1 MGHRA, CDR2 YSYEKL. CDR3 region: CASSRPGQGLTEAFF. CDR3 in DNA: TGCGCCAGCAGCCGCCCGGGACAGGGCCTCACTGAAGCTTTCTTT.

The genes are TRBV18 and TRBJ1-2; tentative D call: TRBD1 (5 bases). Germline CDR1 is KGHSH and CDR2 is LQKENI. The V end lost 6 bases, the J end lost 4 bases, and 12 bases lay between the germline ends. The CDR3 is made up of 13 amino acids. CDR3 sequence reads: CASSPGGGYGYTF. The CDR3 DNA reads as TGTGCCAGCTCCCCGGGGGGGGGCTATGGCTACACCTTC.

The CDR3 DNA follows: TGCGCCAGCAGAGGGACGGACAGACTCTACAATGAGCAGTTCTTC. Its translation is CASRGTDRLYNEQFF. The rearrangement links TRBV10-2 to TRBJ2-1; a weak D match, TRBD1 (6 bases). With 6 bases removed from V and 3 bases from J, the gap between germline ends came to 15 bases. Germline-derived CDR1 and CDR2 are WSHSY and SAAADI. This CDR3 comprises 15 residues.

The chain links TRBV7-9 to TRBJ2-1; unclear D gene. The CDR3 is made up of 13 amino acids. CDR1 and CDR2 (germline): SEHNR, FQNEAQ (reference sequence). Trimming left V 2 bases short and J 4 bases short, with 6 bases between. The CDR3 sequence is CASSLLLYNEQFF. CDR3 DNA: TGTGCCAGCAGCTTATTACTGTACAATGAGCAGTTCTTC.

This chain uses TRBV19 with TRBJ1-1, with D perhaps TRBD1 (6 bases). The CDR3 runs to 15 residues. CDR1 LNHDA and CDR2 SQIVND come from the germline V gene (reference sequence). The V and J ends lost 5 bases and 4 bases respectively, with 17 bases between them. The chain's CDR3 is CASSLPGRGGTEAFF. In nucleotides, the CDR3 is TGTGCCAGTAGTCTTCCGGGAAGGGGGGGCACTGAAGCTTTCTTT. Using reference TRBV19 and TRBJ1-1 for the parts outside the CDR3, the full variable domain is DGGITQSPKYLFRKEGQNVTLSCEQNLNHDAMYWYRQDPGQGLRLIYYSQIVNDFQKGDIAEGYSVSREKKESFPLTVTSAQKNPTAFYLCASSLPGRGGTEAFFGQGTRLTVV.

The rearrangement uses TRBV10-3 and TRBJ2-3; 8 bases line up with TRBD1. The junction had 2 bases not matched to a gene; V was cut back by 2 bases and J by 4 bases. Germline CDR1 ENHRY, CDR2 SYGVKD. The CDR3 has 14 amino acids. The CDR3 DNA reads TGTGCCATCAGTGAGCCGGACAGGGCAGATACGCAGTATTTT. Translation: CAISEPDRADTQYF.

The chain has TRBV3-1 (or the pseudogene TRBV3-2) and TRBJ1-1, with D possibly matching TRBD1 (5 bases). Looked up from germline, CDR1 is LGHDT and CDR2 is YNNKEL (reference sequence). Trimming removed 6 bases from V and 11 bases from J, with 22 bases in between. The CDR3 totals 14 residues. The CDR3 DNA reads TGTGCCAGCAGTACCCCAAAGGCAGGGACTCAGGCTTTCTTT. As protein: CASSTPKAGTQAFF.

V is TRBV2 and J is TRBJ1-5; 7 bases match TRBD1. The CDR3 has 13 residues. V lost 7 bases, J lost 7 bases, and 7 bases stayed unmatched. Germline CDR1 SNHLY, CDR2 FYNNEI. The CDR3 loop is CASNEEGGQPQHF. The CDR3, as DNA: TGTGCCAGCAACGAGGAAGGGGGCCAGCCCCAGCATTTT. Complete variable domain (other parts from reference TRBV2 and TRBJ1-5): EPEVTQTPSHQVTQMGQEVILRCVPISNHLYFYWYRQILGQKVEFLVSFYNNEISEKSEIFDDQFSVERPDGSNFTLKIRSTKLEDSAMYFCASNEEGGQPQHFGDGTRLSIL.